The T cell receptor (beta chain) described here comes from a study of siplizumab effects on memory and regulatory T cells. Per germline, CDR1 SGHDN and CDR2 FVKESK. CDR3 length: 17 amino acids. V was shortened by 5 bases and J by 2 bases, with 20 bases between the two germline ends. The protocol was immunoSEQ multiplex PCR, while the TCRdb copy is restricted to in-frame clones and leaves out a portion. The table lists roughly 100,000 clones, about 93% of them singletons, with about 0.32% in the top ten. Sample: CD4+ T cells sorted from blood. The TCR sequence derives from a human donor in good health. The chain uses TRBV14 and TRBJ2-3, with D possibly TRBD1 on 5 matching bases. In nucleotides, the CDR3 is TGTGCCAGCAGCGAGTTGTTGGGTGCAGGGAACACAGATACGCAGTATTTT. It codes for CASSELLGAGNTDTQYF.